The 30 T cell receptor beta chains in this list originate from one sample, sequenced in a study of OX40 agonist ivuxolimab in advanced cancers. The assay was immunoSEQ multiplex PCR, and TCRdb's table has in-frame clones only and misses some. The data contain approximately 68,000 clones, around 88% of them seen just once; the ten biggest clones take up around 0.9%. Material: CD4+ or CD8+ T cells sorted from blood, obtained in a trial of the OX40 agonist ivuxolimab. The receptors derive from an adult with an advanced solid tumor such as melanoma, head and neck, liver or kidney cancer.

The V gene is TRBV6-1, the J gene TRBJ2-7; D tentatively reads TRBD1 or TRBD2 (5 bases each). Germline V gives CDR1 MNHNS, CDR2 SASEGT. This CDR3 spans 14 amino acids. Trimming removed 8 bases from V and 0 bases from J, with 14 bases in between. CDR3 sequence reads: CASLRDGSSYEQYF. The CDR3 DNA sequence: TGTGCCAGCCTCCGGGACGGTAGCTCCTACGAGCAGTACTTC.

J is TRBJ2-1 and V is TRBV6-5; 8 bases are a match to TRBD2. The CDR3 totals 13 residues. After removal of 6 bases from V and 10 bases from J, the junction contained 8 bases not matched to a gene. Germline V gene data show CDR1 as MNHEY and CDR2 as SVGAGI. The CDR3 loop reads CASRGTGGHEQFF. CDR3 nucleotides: TGTGCCAGCAGGGGGACGGGGGGGCACGAGCAGTTCTTC.

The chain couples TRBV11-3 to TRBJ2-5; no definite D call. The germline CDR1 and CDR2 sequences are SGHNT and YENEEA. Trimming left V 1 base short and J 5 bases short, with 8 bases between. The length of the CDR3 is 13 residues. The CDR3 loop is CASSLGSWETQYF. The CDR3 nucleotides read TGTGCCAGCAGCTTAGGTAGCTGGGAGACCCAGTACTTC.

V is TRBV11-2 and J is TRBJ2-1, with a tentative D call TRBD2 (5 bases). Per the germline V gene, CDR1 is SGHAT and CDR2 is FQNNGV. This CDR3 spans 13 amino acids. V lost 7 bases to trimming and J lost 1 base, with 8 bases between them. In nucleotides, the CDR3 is TGTGCCAGCACCCCGGGGTCCTACAATGAGCAGTTCTTC. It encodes CASTPGSYNEQFF.

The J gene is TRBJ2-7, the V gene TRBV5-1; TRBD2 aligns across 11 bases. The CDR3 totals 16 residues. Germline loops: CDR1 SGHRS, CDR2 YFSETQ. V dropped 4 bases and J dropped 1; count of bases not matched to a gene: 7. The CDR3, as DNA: TGCGCCAGCAGCCGACTCCTAGCGGGGGGTTCCTACGAGCAGTACTTC. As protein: CASSRLLAGGSYEQYF.

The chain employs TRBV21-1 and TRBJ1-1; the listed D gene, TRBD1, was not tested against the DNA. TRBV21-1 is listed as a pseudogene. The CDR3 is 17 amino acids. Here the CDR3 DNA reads TGTGCCAGCAGCAAGGGCCCGGGCAGGGGATGGTCCACTGAAGCTTTCTTT. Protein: CASSKGPGRGWSTEAFF.

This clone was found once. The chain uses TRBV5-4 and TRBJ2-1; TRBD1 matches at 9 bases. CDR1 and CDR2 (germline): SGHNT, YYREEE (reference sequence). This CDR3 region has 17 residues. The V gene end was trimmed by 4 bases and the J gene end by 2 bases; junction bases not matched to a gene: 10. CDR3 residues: CASSQPVGQGPYNEQFF. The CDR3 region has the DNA TGTGCCAGCAGCCAACCCGTAGGACAGGGGCCCTACAATGAGCAGTTCTTC.

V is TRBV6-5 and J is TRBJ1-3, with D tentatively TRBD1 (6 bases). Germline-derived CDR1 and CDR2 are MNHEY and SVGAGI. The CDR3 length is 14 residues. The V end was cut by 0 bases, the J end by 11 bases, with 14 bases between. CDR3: CASSYSGQSYPIYF. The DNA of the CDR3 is TGTGCCAGCAGTTACTCTGGACAGTCGTACCCCATATATTTT.

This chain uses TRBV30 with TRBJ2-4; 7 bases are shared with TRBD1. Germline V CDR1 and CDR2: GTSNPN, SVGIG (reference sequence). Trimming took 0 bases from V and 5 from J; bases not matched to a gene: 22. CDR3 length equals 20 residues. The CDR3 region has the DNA TGTGCCTGGAGTGTAAGTAGGTTGGGAAGAGGGGGCGCCCGGGAAAACATTCAGTACTTC. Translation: CAWSVSRLGRGGARENIQYF. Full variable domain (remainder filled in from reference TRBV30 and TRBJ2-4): SQTIHQWPATLVQPVGSPLSLECTVEGTSNPNLYWYRQAAGRGLQLLFYSVGIGQISSEVPQNLSASRPQDRQFILSSKKLLLSDSGFYLCAWSVSRLGRGGARENIQYFGAGTRLSVL.

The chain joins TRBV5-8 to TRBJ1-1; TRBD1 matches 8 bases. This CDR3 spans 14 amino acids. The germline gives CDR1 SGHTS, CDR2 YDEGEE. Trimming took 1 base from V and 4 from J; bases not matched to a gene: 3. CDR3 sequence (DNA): TGTGCCAGCAGCTTGACAGGGGGTGGCACTGAAGCTTTCTTT. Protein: CASSLTGGGTEAFF.

The CDR3 region is CASSFRRNTEAFF. In DNA, the CDR3 is TGCGCCAGCAGCTTTAGGCGAAACACTGAAGCTTTCTTT. This chain connects TRBV5-1 to TRBJ1-1; D is ambiguous. The V gene's germline CDR1 is SGHRS and CDR2 YFSETQ. The CDR3 is made up of 13 amino acids. The V and J ends lost 2 bases and 2 bases respectively, with 7 bases between them.

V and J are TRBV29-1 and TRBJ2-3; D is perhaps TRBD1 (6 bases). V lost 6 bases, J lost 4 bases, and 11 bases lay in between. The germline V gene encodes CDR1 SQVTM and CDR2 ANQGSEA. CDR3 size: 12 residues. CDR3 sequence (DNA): TGCAGCGTGGGGACAAATCCAGATACGCAGTATTTT. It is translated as CSVGTNPDTQYF.

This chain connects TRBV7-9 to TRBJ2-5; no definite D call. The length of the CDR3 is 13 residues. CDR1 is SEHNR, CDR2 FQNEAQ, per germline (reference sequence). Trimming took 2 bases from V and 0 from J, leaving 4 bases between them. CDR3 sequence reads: CASSLPNQETQYF. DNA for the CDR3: TGTGCCAGCAGCTTACCGAACCAAGAGACCCAGTACTTC. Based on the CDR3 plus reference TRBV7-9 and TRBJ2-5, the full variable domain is DTGVSQNPRHKITKRGQNVTFRCDPISEHNRLYWYRQTLGQGPEFLTYFQNEAQLEKSRLLSDRFSAERPKGSFSTLEIQRTEQGDSAMYLCASSLPNQETQYFGPGTRLLVL.

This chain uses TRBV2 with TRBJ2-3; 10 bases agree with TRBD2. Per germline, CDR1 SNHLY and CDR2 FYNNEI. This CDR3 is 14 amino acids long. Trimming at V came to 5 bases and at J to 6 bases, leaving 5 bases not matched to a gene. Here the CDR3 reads CASSLSGGADTQYF. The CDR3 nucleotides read TGTGCCAGCAGTTTAAGCGGGGGGGCGGATACGCAGTATTTT.

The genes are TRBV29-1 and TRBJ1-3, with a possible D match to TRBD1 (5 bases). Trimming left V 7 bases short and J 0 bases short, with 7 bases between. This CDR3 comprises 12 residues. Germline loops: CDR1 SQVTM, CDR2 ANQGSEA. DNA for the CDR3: TGCAGCGCCGGGACCTCTGGAAACACCATATATTTT. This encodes CSAGTSGNTIYF. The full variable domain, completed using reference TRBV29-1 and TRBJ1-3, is SAVISQKPSRDICQRGTSLTIQCQVDSQVTMMFWYRQQPGQSLTLIATANQGSEATYESGFVIDKFPISRPNLTFSTLTVSNMSPEDSSIYLCSAGTSGNTIYFGEGSWLTVV.

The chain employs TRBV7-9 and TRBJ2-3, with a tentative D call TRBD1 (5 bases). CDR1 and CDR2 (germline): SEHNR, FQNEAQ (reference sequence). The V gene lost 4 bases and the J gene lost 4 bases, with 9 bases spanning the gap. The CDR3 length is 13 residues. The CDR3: CASSSSGSDTQYF. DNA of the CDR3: TGTGCCAGCAGCTCGTCAGGGTCAGATACGCAGTATTTT.

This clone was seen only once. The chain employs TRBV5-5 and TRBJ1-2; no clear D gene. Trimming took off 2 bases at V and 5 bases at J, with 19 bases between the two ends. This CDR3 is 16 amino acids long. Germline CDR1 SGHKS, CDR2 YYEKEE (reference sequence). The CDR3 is CASSLGIINPRYGYTF. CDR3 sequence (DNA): TGTGCCAGCAGCTTAGGGATTATAAACCCCCGATATGGCTACACCTTC.

The CDR3 DNA follows: TGTGCCAGCAGCCGGGGGGGCGCCTACGAGCAGTACTTC. It encodes CASSRGGAYEQYF. This chain joins TRBV7-6 and TRBJ2-7, with 8 bases matching TRBD2. Germline CDR1 is SGHVS and CDR2 is FNYEAQ. This CDR3 comprises 13 residues. With 5 bases clipped from V and 2 bases from J, the junction kept 2 bases outside the gene matches.

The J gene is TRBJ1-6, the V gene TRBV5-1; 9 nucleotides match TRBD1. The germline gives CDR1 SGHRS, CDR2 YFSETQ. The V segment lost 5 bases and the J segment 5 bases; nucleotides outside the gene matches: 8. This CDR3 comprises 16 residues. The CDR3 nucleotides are TGCGCCAGCAGGCAGGGACAGGGCGGCCATAATTCACCCCTCCACTTT. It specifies CASRQGQGGHNSPLHF.

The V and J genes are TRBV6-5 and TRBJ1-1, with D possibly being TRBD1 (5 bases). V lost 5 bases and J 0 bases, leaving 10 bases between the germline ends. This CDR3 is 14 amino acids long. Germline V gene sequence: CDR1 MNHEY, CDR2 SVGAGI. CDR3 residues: CASSEWTLNTEAFF. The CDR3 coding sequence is TGTGCCAGCAGTGAATGGACACTGAACACTGAAGCTTTCTTT.

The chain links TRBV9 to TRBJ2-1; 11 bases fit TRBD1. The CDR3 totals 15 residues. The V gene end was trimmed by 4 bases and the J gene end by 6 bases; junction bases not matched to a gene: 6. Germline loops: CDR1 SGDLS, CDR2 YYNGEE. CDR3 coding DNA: TGTGCCAGCAGCCCGGAAGGGACAGGGGGCAATGAGCAGTTCTTC. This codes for CASSPEGTGGNEQFF. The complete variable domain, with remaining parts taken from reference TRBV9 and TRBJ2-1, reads DSGVTQTPKHLITATGQRVTLRCSPRSGDLSVYWYQQSLDQGLQFLIQYYNGEERAKGNILERFSAQQFPDLHSELNLSSLELGDSALYFCASSPEGTGGNEQFFGPGTRLTVL.

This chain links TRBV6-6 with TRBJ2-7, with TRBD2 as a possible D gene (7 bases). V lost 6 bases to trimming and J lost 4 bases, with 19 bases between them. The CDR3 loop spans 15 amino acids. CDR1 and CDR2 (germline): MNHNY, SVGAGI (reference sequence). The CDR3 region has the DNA TGTGCCAGCAGGGGGGGGGCTTCGGCACTTTACGAGCAGTACTTC. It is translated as CASRGGASALYEQYF.

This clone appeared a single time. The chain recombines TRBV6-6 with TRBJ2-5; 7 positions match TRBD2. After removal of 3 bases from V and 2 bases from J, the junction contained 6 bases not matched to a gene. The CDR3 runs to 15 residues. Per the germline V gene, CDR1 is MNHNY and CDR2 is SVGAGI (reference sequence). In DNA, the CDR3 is TGTGCCAGCAGTTATACCGGGACTACTCAAGAGACCCAGTACTTC. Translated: CASSYTGTTQETQYF.

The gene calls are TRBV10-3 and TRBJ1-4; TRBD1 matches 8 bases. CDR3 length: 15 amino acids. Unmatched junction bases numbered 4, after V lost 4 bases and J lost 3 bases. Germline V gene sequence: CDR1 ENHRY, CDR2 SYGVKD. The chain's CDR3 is CAISGLTGANEKLFF. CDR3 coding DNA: TGTGCCATCAGTGGGTTGACAGGGGCTAATGAAAAACTGTTTTTT.

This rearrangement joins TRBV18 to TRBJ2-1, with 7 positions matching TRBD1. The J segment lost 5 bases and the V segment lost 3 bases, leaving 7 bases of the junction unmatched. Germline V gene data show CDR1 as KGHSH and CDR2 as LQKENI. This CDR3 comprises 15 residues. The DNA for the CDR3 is TGTGCCAGCTCACCCAACAGGGGTGAGGACAATGAGCAGTTCTTC. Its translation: CASSPNRGEDNEQFF.

CDR3 nucleotide sequence: TGTGCCACCAGCAGAGGCACTAGCGTTGGCACAGATACGCAGTATTTT. Translation gives CATSRGTSVGTDTQYF. The genes are TRBV15 and TRBJ2-3, with 7 bases that match TRBD2. V dropped 1 base and J dropped 1; count of bases not matched to a gene: 5. The germline V gene encodes CDR1 LNHNV and CDR2 YYDKDF (reference sequence). CDR3 size: 16 residues.

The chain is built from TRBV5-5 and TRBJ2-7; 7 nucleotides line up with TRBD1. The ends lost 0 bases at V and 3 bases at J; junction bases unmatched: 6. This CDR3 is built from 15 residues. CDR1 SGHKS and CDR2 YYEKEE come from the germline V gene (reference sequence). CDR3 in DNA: TGTGCCAGCAGCTTGGACTGGACAGGCCGCTACGAGCAGTACTTC. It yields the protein CASSLDWTGRYEQYF.

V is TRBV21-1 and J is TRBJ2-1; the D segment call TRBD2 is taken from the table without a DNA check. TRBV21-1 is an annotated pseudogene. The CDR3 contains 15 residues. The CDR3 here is CASSRWRSSYNEQFF. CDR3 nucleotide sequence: TGTGCCAGCAGCAGGTGGAGGTCCTCCTACAATGAGCAGTTCTTC.

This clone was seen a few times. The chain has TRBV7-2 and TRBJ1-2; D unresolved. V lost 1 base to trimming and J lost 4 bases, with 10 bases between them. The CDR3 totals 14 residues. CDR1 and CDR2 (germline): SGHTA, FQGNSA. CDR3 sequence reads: CASSLDISPYGYTF. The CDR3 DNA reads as TGTGCCAGCAGCTTAGATATTTCACCCTATGGCTACACCTTC.

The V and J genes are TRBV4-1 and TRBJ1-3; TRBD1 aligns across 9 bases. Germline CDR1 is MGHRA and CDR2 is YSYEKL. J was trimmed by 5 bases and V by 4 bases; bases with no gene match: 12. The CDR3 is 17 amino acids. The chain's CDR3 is CASSRSWAGQGRNTIYF. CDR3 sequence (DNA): TGCGCCAGCAGCCGCTCTTGGGCGGGACAGGGAAGAAACACCATATATTTT.